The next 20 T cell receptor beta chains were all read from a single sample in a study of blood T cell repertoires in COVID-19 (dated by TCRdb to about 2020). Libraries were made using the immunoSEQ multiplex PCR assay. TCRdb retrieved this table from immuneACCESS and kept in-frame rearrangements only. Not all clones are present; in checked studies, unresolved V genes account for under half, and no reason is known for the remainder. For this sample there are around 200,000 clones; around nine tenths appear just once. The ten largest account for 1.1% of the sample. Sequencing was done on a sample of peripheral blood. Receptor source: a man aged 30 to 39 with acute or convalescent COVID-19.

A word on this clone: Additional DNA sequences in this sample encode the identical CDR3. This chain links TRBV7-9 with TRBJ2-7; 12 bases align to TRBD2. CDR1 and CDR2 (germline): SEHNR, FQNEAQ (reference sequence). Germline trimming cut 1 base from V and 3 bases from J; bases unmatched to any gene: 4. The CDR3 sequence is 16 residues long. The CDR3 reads CASSLGLAGGGYEQYF. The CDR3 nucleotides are TGTGCCAGCAGCTTAGGTCTAGCGGGAGGGGGCTACGAGCAGTACTTC.

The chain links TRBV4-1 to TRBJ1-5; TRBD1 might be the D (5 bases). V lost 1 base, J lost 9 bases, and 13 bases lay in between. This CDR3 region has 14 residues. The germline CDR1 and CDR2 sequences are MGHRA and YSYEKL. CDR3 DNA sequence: TGCGCCAGCAGCCAAGCCGGGACCGGGGGGCCCCAGCATTTT. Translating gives CASSQAGTGGPQHF.

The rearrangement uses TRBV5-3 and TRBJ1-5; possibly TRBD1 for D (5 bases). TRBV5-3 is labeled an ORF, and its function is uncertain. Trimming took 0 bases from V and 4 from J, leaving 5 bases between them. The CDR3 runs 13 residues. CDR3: CARSLAGNQPQHF. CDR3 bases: TGTGCCAGAAGCTTGGCAGGGAATCAGCCCCAGCATTTT.

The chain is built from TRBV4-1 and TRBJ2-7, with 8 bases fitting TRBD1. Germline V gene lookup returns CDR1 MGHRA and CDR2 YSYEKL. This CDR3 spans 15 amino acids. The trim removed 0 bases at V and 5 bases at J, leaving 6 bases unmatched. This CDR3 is CASSQDQGARNEQYF. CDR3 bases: TGCGCCAGCAGCCAAGATCAGGGGGCGCGAAACGAGCAGTACTTC.

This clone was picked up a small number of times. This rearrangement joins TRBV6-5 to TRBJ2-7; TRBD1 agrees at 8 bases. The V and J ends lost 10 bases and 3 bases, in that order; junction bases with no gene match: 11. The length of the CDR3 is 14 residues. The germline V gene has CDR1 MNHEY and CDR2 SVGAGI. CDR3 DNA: TGTGCCACCTCTAACCGGGACAGGCTCTACGAGCAGTACTTC. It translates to CATSNRDRLYEQYF.

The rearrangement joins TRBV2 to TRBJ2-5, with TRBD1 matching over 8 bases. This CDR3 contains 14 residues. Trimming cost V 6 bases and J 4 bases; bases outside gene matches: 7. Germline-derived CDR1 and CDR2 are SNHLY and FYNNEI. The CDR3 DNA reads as TGTGCCAGCAGGGAGGACAGGGTCGTAGAGACCCAGTACTTC. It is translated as CASREDRVVETQYF.

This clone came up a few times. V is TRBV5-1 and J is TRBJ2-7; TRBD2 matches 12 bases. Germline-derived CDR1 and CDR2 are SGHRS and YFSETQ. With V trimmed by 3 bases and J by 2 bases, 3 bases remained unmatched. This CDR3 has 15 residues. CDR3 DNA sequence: TGCGCCAGCAGCTCGACTAGCGGGAGCCCCTACGAGCAGTACTTC. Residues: CASSSTSGSPYEQYF.

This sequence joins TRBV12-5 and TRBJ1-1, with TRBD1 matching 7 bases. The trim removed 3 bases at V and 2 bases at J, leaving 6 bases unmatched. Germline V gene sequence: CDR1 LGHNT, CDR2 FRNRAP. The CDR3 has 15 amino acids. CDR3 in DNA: TGTGCTAGTGGTTTCGGACAGGCCATTAACACTGAAGCTTTCTTT. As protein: CASGFGQAINTEAFF.

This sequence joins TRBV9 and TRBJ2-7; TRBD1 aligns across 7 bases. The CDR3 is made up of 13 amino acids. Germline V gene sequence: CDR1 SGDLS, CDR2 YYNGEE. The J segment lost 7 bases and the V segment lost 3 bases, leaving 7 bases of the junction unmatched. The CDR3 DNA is TGTGCCAGCAGCGCTGGGACAGAGCGGGAGCAGTACTTC. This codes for CASSAGTEREQYF.

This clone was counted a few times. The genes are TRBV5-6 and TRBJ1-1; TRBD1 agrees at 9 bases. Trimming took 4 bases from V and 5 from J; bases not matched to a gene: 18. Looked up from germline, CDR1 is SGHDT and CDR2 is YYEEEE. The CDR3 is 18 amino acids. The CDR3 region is CASSARRTGARGKTEAFF. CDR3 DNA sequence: TGTGCCAGCAGCGCCCGCCGGACAGGGGCCCGAGGAAAGACTGAAGCTTTCTTT.

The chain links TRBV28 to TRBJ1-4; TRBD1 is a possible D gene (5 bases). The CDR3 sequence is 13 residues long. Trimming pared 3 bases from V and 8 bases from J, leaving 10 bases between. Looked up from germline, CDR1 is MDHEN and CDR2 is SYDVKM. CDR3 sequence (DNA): TGTGCCAGCAGTTTTCCAGGGATGGAAAAACTGTTTTTT. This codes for CASSFPGMEKLFF.

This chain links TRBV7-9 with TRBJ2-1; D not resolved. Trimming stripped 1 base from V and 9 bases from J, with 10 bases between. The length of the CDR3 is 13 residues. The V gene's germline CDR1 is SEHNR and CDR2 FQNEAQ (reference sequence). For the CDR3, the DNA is TGTGCCAGCAGCTTAGTGTCGGCAGGTGAGCAGTTCTTC. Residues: CASSLVSAGEQFF.

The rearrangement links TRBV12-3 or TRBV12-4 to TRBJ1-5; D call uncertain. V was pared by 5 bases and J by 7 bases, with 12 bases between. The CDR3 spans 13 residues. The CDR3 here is CASSPGAGQPQHF. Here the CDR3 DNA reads TGTGCCAGCAGTCCAGGAGCGGGACAGCCCCAGCATTTT.

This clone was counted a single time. CDR3 sequence (DNA): TGTGCCAGCAGCCAGTACAGGGGGCTGGAGACCCAGTACTTC. Its translation: CASSQYRGLETQYF. The chain carries TRBV3-1 (or the pseudogene TRBV3-2) and TRBJ2-5, with 9 nucleotides matching TRBD1. CDR1 and CDR2 (germline): LGHDT, YNNKEL (reference sequence). This CDR3 spans 14 amino acids. J gave up 5 bases and V 3 bases, and 4 bases lay outside the gene matches.

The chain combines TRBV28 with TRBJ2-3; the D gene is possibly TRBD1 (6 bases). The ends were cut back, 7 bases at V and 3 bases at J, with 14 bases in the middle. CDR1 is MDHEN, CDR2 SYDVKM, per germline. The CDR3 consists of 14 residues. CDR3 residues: CASTQGSRTDTQYF. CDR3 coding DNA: TGTGCCAGCACCCAGGGGAGTAGGACAGATACGCAGTATTTT.

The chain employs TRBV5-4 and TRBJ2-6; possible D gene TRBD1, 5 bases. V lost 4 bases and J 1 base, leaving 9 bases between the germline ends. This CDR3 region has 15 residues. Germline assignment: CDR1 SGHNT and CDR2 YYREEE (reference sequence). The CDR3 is CASSLDSSGANVLTF. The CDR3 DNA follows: TGTGCCAGCAGCCTAGACAGTTCTGGGGCCAACGTCCTGACTTTC.

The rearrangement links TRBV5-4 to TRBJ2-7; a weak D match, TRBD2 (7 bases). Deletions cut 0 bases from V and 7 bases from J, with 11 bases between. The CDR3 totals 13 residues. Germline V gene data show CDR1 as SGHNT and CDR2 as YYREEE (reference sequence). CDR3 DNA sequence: TGTGCCAGCAGCTTGGAGGGGGGGCGGGAGCAGTACTTC. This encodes CASSLEGGREQYF.

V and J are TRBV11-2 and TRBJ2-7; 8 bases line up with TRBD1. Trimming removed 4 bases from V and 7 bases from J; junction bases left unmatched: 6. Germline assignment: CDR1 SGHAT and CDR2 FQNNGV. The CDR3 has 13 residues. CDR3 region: CASSSDRGREQYF. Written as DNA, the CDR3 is TGTGCCAGCAGCTCTGACAGGGGTCGAGAGCAGTACTTC.

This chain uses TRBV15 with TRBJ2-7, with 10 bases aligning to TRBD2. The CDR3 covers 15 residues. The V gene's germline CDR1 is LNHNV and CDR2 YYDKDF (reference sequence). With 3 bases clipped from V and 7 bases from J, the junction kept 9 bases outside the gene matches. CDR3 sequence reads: CATSSPRTSGKEQYF. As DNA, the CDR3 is TGTGCCACCAGCAGCCCAAGAACTAGCGGGAAAGAGCAGTACTTC.

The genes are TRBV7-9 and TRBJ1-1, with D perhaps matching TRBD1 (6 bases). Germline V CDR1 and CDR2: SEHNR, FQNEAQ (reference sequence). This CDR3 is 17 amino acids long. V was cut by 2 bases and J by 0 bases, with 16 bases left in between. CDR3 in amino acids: CASSLRVRQEVNTEAFF. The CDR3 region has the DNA TGTGCCAGCAGCTTAAGGGTTAGACAGGAGGTGAACACTGAAGCTTTCTTT.